This entry features one T cell receptor (beta chain) sequence. The sample has other DNA sequences that encode this CDR3 too. The method was immunoSEQ multiplex PCR; TCRdb's version includes in-frame clones alone and lacks a portion of them. The data show approximately 300,000 clones, approximately 91% seen once. CDR3 size: 11 residues. V was trimmed by 5 bases and J by 2 bases, leaving 7 bases between them. Per germline, CDR1 DFQATT and CDR2 SNEGSKA (reference sequence). This entry is derived from a study of blood T cell repertoires in COVID-19. V usage is TRBV20-1 and J usage is TRBJ2-7; D is undetermined. This TCR came from a man in his sixties who had recovered from COVID-19. Sequenced input: PBMCs or T cells enriched from blood (not recorded which). CDR3 region: CSAVRTYEQYF. For the CDR3, the DNA is TGCAGTGCTGTCAGAACCTACGAGCAGTACTTC.